Shown below are 12 T cell receptor beta chains from a single sample sequenced in a study of shared clonotypes between healthy human individuals. Assay: immunoSEQ multiplex PCR; the TCRdb copy retains only in-frame clones and omits some. The table shows around 95,000 clones, with 67% occurring only once. The sequencing input was memory CD8+ T cells sorted from blood. This sample's subset: CD45RO+ cells pooled with CCR7-negative TemRA cells. The receptors shown here come from a man aged 25 to 45 in good health.

In this sample, this clone turned up a few times. This sequence joins TRBV4-1 and TRBJ2-1, with 11 positions matching TRBD2. This CDR3 has 15 amino acids. Germline CDR1 MGHRA, CDR2 YSYEKL. V trimming: 4 bases; J trimming: 6 bases; junction bases outside the gene matches: 5. The CDR3 region has the DNA TGCGCCAGCAGCCTTAAACTAGCGGGAGTCAATGAGCAGTTCTTC. It specifies CASSLKLAGVNEQFF.

The chain links TRBV19 to TRBJ1-1; D gene ambiguous. There are 13 residues in the CDR3. The germline CDR1 and CDR2 sequences are LNHDA and SQIVND (reference sequence). Deletions cut 2 bases from V and 1 base from J, with 5 bases between. The CDR3 region has the DNA TGTGCCAGTAGTATATTGACGAACACTGAAGCTTTCTTT. This codes for CASSILTNTEAFF.

The V and J genes are TRBV19 and TRBJ2-7; D is unclear. The CDR3 has 12 residues. V dropped 4 bases and J dropped 3 bases, with 7 bases sitting between them. Germline loops: CDR1 LNHDA, CDR2 SQIVND (reference sequence). The CDR3 coding sequence is TGTGCCAGTAGTACCGACCTCTACGAGCAGTACTTC. It encodes CASSTDLYEQYF.

This clone was picked up one time. The CDR3 is CSVDRGQGAETQYF. The CDR3 bases are TGCAGCGTTGATCGGGGCCAGGGGGCAGAGACCCAGTACTTC. The rearrangement links TRBV29-1 to TRBJ2-5; 8 nucleotides match TRBD1. V lost 3 bases and J lost 4; bases outside the gene matches: 7. The CDR3 has 14 amino acids. CDR1 and CDR2 from the germline V gene are SQVTM and ANQGSEA.

The chain employs TRBV7-9 and TRBJ2-7, with 9 positions matching TRBD2. CDR1 and CDR2 (germline): SEHNR, FQNEAQ (reference sequence). J gave up 9 bases and V 4 bases, and 4 bases lay outside the gene matches. The CDR3 extends over 12 amino acids. CDR3 nucleotides: TGTGCCAGCAGCTCCGGGACTAGCTTGCAGTACTTC. Its translation is CASSSGTSLQYF.

V gene TRBV27 combines with J gene TRBJ2-3; 9 bases fit TRBD2. The CDR3 has 16 residues. Germline CDR1 and CDR2: MNHEY and SMNVEV (reference sequence). V lost 4 bases, J lost 0 bases, and 5 bases stayed unmatched. As DNA, the CDR3 is TGTGCCAGCAGTTCCAAGCGGGAGGCGAGCACAGATACGCAGTATTTT. As protein: CASSSKREASTDTQYF.

The chain has TRBV28 and TRBJ2-1; D is unclear. Trimming cost V 4 bases and J 5 bases, with 21 bases left between them. CDR3 size: 17 residues. The germline gives CDR1 MDHEN, CDR2 SYDVKM. CDR3 in amino acids: CASSWGLGIAGNNEQFF. DNA of the CDR3: TGTGCCAGCAGTTGGGGTCTGGGGATAGCTGGTAACAATGAGCAGTTCTTC.

The genes are TRBV7-2 and TRBJ1-2, with D possibly being TRBD1 (5 bases). Trimming cost V 5 bases and J 4 bases, with 14 bases left between them. The germline CDR1 and CDR2 sequences are SGHTA and FQGNSA. The CDR3 extends over 14 amino acids. In DNA, the CDR3 is TGTGCCAGCAGCCCAACCCAGGGTTCCTATGGCTACACCTTC. The encoded protein is CASSPTQGSYGYTF.

Only a few counts were recorded for this clone. The chain is built from TRBV5-5 and TRBJ2-7; 7 bases fit TRBD1. The CDR3 sequence is 16 residues long. From germline, CDR1 is SGHKS and CDR2 YYEKEE (reference sequence). With 0 bases clipped from V and 2 bases from J, the junction kept 8 bases outside the gene matches. The CDR3 region is CASSLAGLQGAYEQYF. As DNA, the CDR3 is TGTGCCAGCAGCTTGGCCGGTCTGCAGGGGGCCTACGAGCAGTACTTC.

This clone was counted many times. The V and J genes are TRBV6-4 and TRBJ2-3; 11 bases agree with TRBD1. The CDR3 length is 15 residues. Germline V lookup: CDR1 MRHNA, CDR2 SNTAGT. With 0 bases clipped from V and 4 bases from J, the junction kept 0 bases outside the gene matches. The CDR3 protein is CASSDSGQGADTQYF. The DNA of the CDR3 is TGTGCCAGCAGTGACTCGGGACAGGGGGCAGATACGCAGTATTTT.

The CDR3 reads CASSSTTGQGLSNQPQHF. The DNA of the CDR3 is TGTGCCAGCAGCTCGACCACCGGACAGGGGTTAAGCAATCAGCCCCAGCATTTT. The rearrangement uses TRBV7-9 and TRBJ1-5; TRBD1 aligns across 9 bases. Germline values: CDR1 SEHNR, CDR2 FQNEAQ (reference sequence). J gave up 1 base and V 4 bases, and 11 bases lay outside the gene matches. CDR3 size: 18 residues.

This chain uses TRBV19 with TRBJ1-4; a possible D gene is TRBD1 (6 bases). Germline CDR1 reads LNHDA; CDR2 reads SQIVND (reference sequence). The CDR3 covers 17 residues. The V gene lost 4 bases and the J gene lost 8 bases, with 23 bases spanning the gap. The CDR3 here is CASSSSGENRVYEKLFF. In nucleotides, the CDR3 is TGTGCCAGTAGTAGCTCGGGGGAAAACAGGGTTTACGAAAAACTGTTTTTT.